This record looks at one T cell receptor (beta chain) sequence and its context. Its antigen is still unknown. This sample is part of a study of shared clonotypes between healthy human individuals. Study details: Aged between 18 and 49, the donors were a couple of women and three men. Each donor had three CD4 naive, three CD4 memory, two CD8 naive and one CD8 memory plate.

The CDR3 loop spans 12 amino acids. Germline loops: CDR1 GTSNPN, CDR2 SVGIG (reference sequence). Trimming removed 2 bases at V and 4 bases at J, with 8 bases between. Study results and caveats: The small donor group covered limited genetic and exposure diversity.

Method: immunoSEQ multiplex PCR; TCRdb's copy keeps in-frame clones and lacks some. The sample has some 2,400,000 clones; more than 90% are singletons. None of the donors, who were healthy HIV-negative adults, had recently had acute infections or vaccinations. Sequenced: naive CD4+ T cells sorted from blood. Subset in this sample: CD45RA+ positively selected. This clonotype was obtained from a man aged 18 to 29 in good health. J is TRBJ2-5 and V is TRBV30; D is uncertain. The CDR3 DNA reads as TGTGCCTGGAGTTGGGTAGGAGAGACCCAGTACTTC. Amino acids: CAWSWVGETQYF. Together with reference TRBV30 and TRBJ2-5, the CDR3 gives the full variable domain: SQTIHQWPATLVQPVGSPLSLECTVEGTSNPNLYWYRQAAGRGLQLLFYSVGIGQISSEVPQNLSASRPQDRQFILSSKKLLLSDSGFYLCAWSWVGETQYFGPGTRLLVL.